A single sample is the source of the 9 T cell receptor beta chains below, sequenced in a study of blood T cell repertoires in COVID-19. Sequencing was performed with immunoSEQ multiplex PCR; in TCRdb, only in-frame clones are kept and a portion is missing. The data hold approximately 170,000 clones, with about 88% observed a single time. The sample consisted of PBMCs or T cells enriched from blood (not recorded which). These receptor sequences come from a woman between 25 and 40 years old who had recovered from COVID-19.

The J gene is TRBJ1-4, the V gene TRBV28, with D possibly being TRBD1 (6 bases). This CDR3 spans 14 amino acids. V dropped 3 bases and J dropped 7 bases, with 12 bases sitting between them. The V gene's germline CDR1 is MDHEN and CDR2 SYDVKM. CDR3 nucleotide sequence: TGTGCCAGCAGTTTTAGGGGGGGTACTGAAAAACTGTTTTTT. This gives the protein CASSFRGGTEKLFF.

The chain combines TRBV7-2 with TRBJ2-7; TRBD2 is a possible D gene (6 bases). The CDR3 consists of 16 residues. Trimming removed 1 base at V and 0 bases at J, with 13 bases between. Germline V CDR1 and CDR2: SGHTA, FQGNSA. The CDR3 loop reads CASSLVGGFSSYEQYV. The CDR3 region has the DNA TGTGCCAGCAGCTTAGTTGGGGGGTTTAGCTCCTACGAGCAGTACGTC.

This chain joins TRBV7-2 and TRBJ2-1; 8 bases line up with TRBD2. Per the germline V gene, CDR1 is SGHTA and CDR2 is FQGNSA. After removal of 5 bases from V and 2 bases from J, the junction contained 5 bases not matched to a gene. The CDR3 runs to 15 residues. The CDR3 nucleotides read TGTGCCAGCAGCCCAAGCGGGAGACCCTACAATGAGCAGTTCTTC. Encoded protein: CASSPSGRPYNEQFF.

This chain connects TRBV28 to TRBJ2-3; 14 positions match TRBD2. This CDR3 comprises 19 residues. From germline, CDR1 is MDHEN and CDR2 SYDVKM. Unmatched junction bases numbered 12, after V lost 2 bases and J lost 5 bases. The chain's CDR3 is CASSLGLAGGLSGKDTQYF. Written as DNA, the CDR3 is TGTGCCAGCAGTTTAGGACTAGCGGGAGGTTTATCAGGAAAAGATACGCAGTATTTT.

This clone was seen just once. V usage is TRBV3-1 (or the pseudogene TRBV3-2) and J usage is TRBJ2-3; 7 bases match TRBD1. Per the germline V gene, CDR1 is LGHDT and CDR2 is YNNKEL (reference sequence). The CDR3 covers 13 residues. Trimming cost V 4 bases and J 8 bases; bases outside gene matches: 6. DNA for the CDR3: TGTGCCAGCAGCCTTACAGGGGTCGCTACGCAGTATTTT. Its translation: CASSLTGVATQYF.

The chain links TRBV11-2 to TRBJ1-1, with 9 positions matching TRBD1. V gave up 5 bases and J gave up 5 bases; unmatched junction bases: 3. CDR1 is SGHAT and CDR2 is FQNNGV in the germline V gene. The CDR3 extends over 13 amino acids. CDR3 region: CASSPDRGTEAFF. CDR3 coding DNA: TGTGCCAGCAGCCCTGACAGGGGGACTGAAGCTTTCTTT.

The genes are TRBV6-5 and TRBJ1-4, with D maybe TRBD1 (5 bases). The CDR3 is 15 residues long. Trimming left V 6 bases short and J 3 bases short, with 14 bases between. The germline CDR1 and CDR2 sequences are MNHEY and SVGAGI. CDR3 bases: TGTGCCAGCAGCCGATCCTGGGGCCCTAATGAAAAACTGTTTTTT. Translated, it gives CASSRSWGPNEKLFF.

The chain combines TRBV24-1 with TRBJ2-1; TRBD2 aligns across 13 bases. The CDR3 extends over 15 amino acids. Germline CDR1 is KGHDR and CDR2 is SFDVKD. The junction had 3 bases not matched to a gene; V was cut back by 4 bases and J by 7 bases. CDR3 coding DNA: TGTGCCACCAGTGACAGGACTAGCGGGAGAAATGAGCAGTTCTTC. Translation gives CATSDRTSGRNEQFF.

This chain's CDR3 is CASSFRLSAGGGYEQYF. In DNA, the CDR3 is TGTGCCAGCAGCTTTCGTCTGTCAGCGGGAGGCGGTTACGAGCAGTACTTC. V gene TRBV5-6 combines with J gene TRBJ2-7, with 9 positions matching TRBD2. V dropped 2 bases and J dropped 4; count of bases not matched to a gene: 13. The CDR3 consists of 17 residues. CDR1 SGHDT and CDR2 YYEEEE come from the germline V gene.